This T cell receptor (beta chain) was sequenced for a study of OX40 agonist ivuxolimab in advanced cancers. Study-wide background: There were three patients with partial responses, one having hepatocellular carcinoma and two cutaneous melanoma. The study, taken as a whole, reports: Partial responders at 0.1-3.0 mg/kg had among the lowest clonal expansion. In a subset of nonresponders, normalized T-cell clonal expansion was also low. Antigen specificity of clonally expanded peripheral T cells was not established.

Of note for this clone: What it binds is not known.

Some clones are missing from TCRdb's copy, which holds only in-frame ones; the method was immunoSEQ multiplex PCR. The profile covers roughly 92,000 clones, with 91% appearing a single time and 0.81% taken by the ten largest. The length of the CDR3 is 13 residues. The V end was cut by 8 bases, the J end by 3 bases, with 10 bases between. CDR1 is SGHNT and CDR2 is YENEEA in the germline V gene. The sample here was CD4+ or CD8+ T cells sorted from blood, taken in a trial of the OX40 agonist ivuxolimab. The TCR sequence derives from an adult with an advanced solid tumor such as melanoma, head and neck, liver or kidney cancer. The rearrangement uses TRBV11-3 and TRBJ2-2; D is unclear. The CDR3 loop reads CASQQHHTGELFF. Written as DNA, the CDR3 is TGTGCCAGCCAGCAGCACCACACCGGGGAGCTGTTTTTT. The variable domain in full, completed from reference TRBV11-3 and TRBJ2-2, reads EAGVVQSPRYKIIEKKQPVAFWCNPISGHNTLYWYLQNLGQGPELLIRYENEEAVDDSQLPKDRFSAERLKGVDSTLKIQPAELGDSAVYLCASQQHHTGELFFGEGSRLTVL.